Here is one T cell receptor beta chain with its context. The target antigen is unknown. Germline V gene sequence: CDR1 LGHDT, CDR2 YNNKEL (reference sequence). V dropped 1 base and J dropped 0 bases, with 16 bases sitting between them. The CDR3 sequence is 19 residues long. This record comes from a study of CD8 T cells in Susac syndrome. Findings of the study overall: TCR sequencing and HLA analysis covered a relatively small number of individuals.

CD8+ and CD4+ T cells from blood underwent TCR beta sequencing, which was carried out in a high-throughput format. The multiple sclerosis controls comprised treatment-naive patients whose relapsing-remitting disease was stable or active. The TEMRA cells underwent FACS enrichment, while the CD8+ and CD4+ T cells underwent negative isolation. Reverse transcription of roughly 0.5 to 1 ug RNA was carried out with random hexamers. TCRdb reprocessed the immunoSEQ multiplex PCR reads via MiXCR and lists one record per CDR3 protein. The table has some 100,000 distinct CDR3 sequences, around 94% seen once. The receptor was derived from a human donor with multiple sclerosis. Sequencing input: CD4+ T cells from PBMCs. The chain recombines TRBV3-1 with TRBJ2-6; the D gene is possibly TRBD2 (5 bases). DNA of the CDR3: TGTGCCAGCAGCCAAGGGTACACTAGGGTTGCCTCTGGGGCCAACGTCCTGACTTTC. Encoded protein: CASSQGYTRVASGANVLTF.